The entry that follows covers one TCR beta chain sequence. Its specificity is unknown. This specimen comes from a study of blood T cells in healthy people across ages. Study-level findings and limits: The donors' CMV status was not determined, possibly confounding changes in expanded clonotypes. A roughly linear age-dependent decrease characterized TCR beta diversity per million T cells.

Using a J-beta primer mix together with a sample-barcoded 5' primer, a second PCR was run for 7 to 11 cycles. TCRdb independently ran MiXCR on the 5' RACE reads; one entry per CDR3 protein. The data hold 1.5 million to 2 million distinct CDR3 sequences, with just under 50% observed a single time. Germline loops: CDR1 SGHRS, CDR2 YFSETQ. The V gene lost 6 bases and the J gene lost 7 bases, with 10 bases spanning the gap. CDR3 length: 11 amino acids. V gene TRBV5-1 combines with J gene TRBJ1-1, with D possibly TRBD1 on 5 matching bases. The sequencing sample was made of blood. The sequence was obtained from a woman between 35 and 50 years old in good health. As DNA, the CDR3 is TGCGCCAGCAACCAGGGCGGTGAAGCTTTCTTT. This sequence encodes CASNQGGEAFF. Complete variable domain (other parts from reference TRBV5-1 and TRBJ1-1): KAGVTQTPRYLIKTRGQQVTLSCSPISGHRSVSWYQQTPGQGLQFLFEYFSETQRNKGNFPGRFSGRQFSNSRSEMNVSTLELGDSALYLCASNQGGEAFFGQGTRLTVV.